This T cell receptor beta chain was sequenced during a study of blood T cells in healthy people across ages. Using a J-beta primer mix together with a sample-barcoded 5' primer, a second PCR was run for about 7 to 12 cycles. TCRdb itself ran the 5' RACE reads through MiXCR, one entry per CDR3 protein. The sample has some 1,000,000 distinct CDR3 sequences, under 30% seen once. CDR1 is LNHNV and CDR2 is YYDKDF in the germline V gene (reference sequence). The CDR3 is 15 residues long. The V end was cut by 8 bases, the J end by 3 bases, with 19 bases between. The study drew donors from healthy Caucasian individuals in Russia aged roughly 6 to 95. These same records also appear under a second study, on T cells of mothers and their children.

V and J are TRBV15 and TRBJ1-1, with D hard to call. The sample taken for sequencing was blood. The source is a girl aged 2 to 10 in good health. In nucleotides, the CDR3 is TGTGCCACCGGCGGGGTGGGTACATGGGACACTGAAGCTTTCTTT. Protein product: CATGGVGTWDTEAFF.